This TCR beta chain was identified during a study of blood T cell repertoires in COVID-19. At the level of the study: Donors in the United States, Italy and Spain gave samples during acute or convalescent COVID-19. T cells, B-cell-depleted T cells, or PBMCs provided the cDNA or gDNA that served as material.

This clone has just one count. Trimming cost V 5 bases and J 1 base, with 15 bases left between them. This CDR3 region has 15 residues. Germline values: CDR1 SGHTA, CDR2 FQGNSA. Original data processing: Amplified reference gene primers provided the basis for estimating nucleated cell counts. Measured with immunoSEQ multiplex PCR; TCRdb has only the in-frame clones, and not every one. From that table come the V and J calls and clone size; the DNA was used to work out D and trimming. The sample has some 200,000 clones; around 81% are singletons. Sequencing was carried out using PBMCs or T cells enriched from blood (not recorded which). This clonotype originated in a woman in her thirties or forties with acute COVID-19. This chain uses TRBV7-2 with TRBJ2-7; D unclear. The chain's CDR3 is CASSRVKAESYEQYF. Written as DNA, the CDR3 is TGTGCCAGCAGCCGTGTTAAGGCGGAATCCTACGAGCAGTACTTC.